The clone carrying this TCR beta chain was observed many times. Its antigen is still unknown. Bulk TCR libraries were made with methods that had been previously described and with listed TCR primers. In TCRdb, the PCR reads were re-called with MiXCR into one record per CDR3 protein. The data hold roughly 24,000 distinct CDR3 sequences, with 17% observed a single time. This sample was taken from a study of molecular identifiers for immune sequencing clone quantification. The study's findings and limits: Identical TCR molecules sharing a barcode could underestimate highly expanded clone sizes.

CDR1 and CDR2 from the germline V gene are SQVTM and ANQGSEA. Deletions cut 4 bases from V and 0 bases from J, with 10 bases between. CDR3 length: 13 residues. For naive CD8 T cells, sorting used the CD8+CD4-CCR7+CD45RA+ phenotype. The receptor was derived from a human donor in good health. Some libraries in this study had Jurkat cell RNA spiked in. The specimen was naive CD8+ T cells from blood, with Jurkat cell RNA spiked in. The subset was: FACS-sorted CD8+CD4-CCR7+CD45RA+ naive T cells. The J gene is TRBJ2-7, the V gene TRBV29-1, with D perhaps matching TRBD1 (5 bases). CDR3 DNA: TGCAGCGTTGTTGGACAAGCCTCCTACGAGCAGTACTTC. Its protein product is CSVVGQASYEQYF.